Listed below are T cell receptor beta chains from one sample, sequenced in a study of blood T cell repertoires in COVID-19. Sequenced by immunoSEQ multiplex PCR; TCRdb stores in-frame clones only, minus some. The profile shows hundreds of thousands of clones, around 87% of them singletons. The specimen was PBMCs or T cells enriched from blood (not recorded which). The receptors were gathered from a man aged 25 to 40 who had recovered from COVID-19. Each CDR3 is given with its conserved first and last residue. A D gene is named only where the DNA matches it firmly. Size tells how often a clone was seen (once, few, many) or the class of an expanded clone, and some rows leave it out.

>10|TRBV28|-|TRBJ1-1|-
CASSGARAFF
TGTGCCAGTTCAGGGGCGCGTGCTTTCTTT
>16|TRBV7-9|few|TRBJ1-3|-
CASSLALQTSGNTIYF
TGTGCCAGCAGCTTAGCCCTACAGACCTCTGGAAACACCATATATTTT
>14|TRBV7-9|-|TRBJ2-1|TRBD2
CAGGSGIPYNEQFF
TGTGCCGGGGGTAGCGGGATCCCCTACAATGAGCAGTTCTTC
>19|TRBV7-2|-|TRBJ2-7|TRBD1
CASSSRAGTGGLKSYEQYF
TGTGCCAGCAGCTCTCGTGCCGGGACAGGGGGATTGAAGTCCTACGAGCAGTACTTC
>15|TRBV5-1|-|TRBJ2-1|-
CASSKGRASGDEQFF
TGCGCCAGCAGCAAGGGGCGGGCATCGGGGGATGAGCAGTTCTTC
>18|TRBV7-9|few|TRBJ2-3|TRBD1
CASSSTLGTGDLTDTQYF
TGTGCCAGCAGCTCAACCCTCGGGACAGGGGATCTCACAGATACGCAGTATTTT
>15|TRBV15|-|TRBJ2-7|-
CATSRSRGSVDEQYF
TGTGCCACCAGCAGATCCAGAGGGAGCGTGGACGAGCAGTACTTC
>13|TRBV7-6|-|TRBJ1-2|-
CASSPGEENGYTF
TGTGCCAGCAGCCCGGGGGAGGAGAATGGCTACACCTTC
>18|TRBV5-1|-|TRBJ2-4|-
CASSSPPSDSLAKNIQYF
TGCGCCAGCAGCTCGCCACCGTCGGACAGCCTAGCCAAAAACATTCAGTACTTC
>14|TRBV18|-|TRBJ2-3|TRBD2
CASSPREGTDTQYF
TGTGCCAGCTCACCACGGGAGGGAACAGATACGCAGTATTTT
>16|TRBV13|-|TRBJ2-1|TRBD2
CASSLAREGTYSEQFF
TGTGCCAGCAGCTTGGCCCGGGAGGGCACTTACTCTGAGCAGTTCTTC
>12|TRBV21-1|once|TRBJ1-2|-
CASSTGHYGYTF
TGTGCCAGCAGCACAGGCCACTATGGCTACACCTTC
>16|TRBV4-1|-|TRBJ2-2|-
CASSQGAGSATGELFF
TGCGCCAGCAGCCAAGGGGCCGGCTCCGCCACCGGGGAGCTGTTTTTT
>13|TRBV7-8|-|TRBJ1-2|-
CASSPTRSEGYTF
TGTGCCAGCAGCCCAACCAGGTCGGAAGGCTACACCTTC
>19|TRBV5-6|-|TRBJ1-5|TRBD1
CASSFSEVRTGVSNQPQHF
TGTGCCAGCAGCTTCTCTGAAGTTAGGACAGGGGTTAGCAATCAGCCCCAGCATTTT
>15|TRBV11-2|-|TRBJ2-3|TRBD1
CASSGRTGGQDTQYF
TGTGCCAGCAGCGGGAGGACAGGGGGCCAAGATACGCAGTATTTT
>13|TRBV12-3/TRBV12-4|-|TRBJ2-7|-
CASAGRYSYEQYF
TGTGCCAGCGCGGGCCGCTACTCCTACGAGCAGTACTTC